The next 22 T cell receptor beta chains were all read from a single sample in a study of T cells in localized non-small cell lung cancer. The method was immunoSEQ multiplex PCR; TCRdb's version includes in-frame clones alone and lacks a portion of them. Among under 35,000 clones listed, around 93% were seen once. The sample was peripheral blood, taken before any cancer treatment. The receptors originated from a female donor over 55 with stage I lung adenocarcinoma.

CDR3 nucleotide sequence: TGCAGCGTTGGAGTGTCAGGCATTCAGTACTTC. Amino acid sequence: CSVGVSGIQYF. This sequence joins TRBV29-1 and TRBJ2-4; D ambiguous. This CDR3 has 11 residues. Germline V gene data show CDR1 as SQVTM and CDR2 as ANQGSEA. Trimming pared 4 bases from V and 9 bases from J, leaving 10 bases between. Together with reference TRBV29-1 and TRBJ2-4, the CDR3 gives the full variable domain: SAVISQKPSRDICQRGTSLTIQCQVDSQVTMMFWYRQQPGQSLTLIATANQGSEATYESGFVIDKFPISRPNLTFSTLTVSNMSPEDSSIYLCSVGVSGIQYFGAGTRLSVL.

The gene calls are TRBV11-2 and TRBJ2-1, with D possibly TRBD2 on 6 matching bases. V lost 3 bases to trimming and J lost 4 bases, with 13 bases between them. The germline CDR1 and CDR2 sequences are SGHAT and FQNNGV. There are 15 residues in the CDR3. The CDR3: CASSFGSGKYNEQFF. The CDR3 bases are TGTGCCAGCAGCTTCGGTAGCGGAAAATACAATGAGCAGTTCTTC. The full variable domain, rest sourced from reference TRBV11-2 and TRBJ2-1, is EAGVAQSPRYKIIEKRQSVAFWCNPISGHATLYWYQQILGQGPKLLIQFQNNGVVDDSQLPKDRFSAERLKGVDSTLKIQPAKLEDSAVYLCASSFGSGKYNEQFFGPGTRLTVL.

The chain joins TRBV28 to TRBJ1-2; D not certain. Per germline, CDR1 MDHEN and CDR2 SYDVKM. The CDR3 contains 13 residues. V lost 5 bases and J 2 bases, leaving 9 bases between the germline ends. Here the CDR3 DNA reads TGTGCCAGCAGTATTGGGAGGAACTATGGCTACACCTTC. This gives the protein CASSIGRNYGYTF.

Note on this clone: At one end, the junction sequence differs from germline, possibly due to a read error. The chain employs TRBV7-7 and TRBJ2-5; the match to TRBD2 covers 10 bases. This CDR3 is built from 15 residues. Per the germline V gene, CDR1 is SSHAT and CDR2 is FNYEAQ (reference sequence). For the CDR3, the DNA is TGTGCTAGCAGCCAGCGGGGGGGCAATCAAGAGACCCAGTACTTC. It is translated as CASSQRGGNQETQYF.

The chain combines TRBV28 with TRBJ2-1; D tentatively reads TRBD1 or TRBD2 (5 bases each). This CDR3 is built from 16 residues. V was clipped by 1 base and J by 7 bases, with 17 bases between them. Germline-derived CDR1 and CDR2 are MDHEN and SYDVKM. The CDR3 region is CASSLYWGSPLNEQFF. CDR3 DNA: TGTGCCAGCAGTTTATACTGGGGGAGTCCTTTAAATGAGCAGTTCTTC.

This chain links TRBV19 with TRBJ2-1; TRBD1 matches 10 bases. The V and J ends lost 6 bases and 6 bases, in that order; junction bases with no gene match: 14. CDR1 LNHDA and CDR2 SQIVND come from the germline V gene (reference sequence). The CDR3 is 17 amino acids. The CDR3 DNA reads TGTGCCAGTAGCATTACCGGGACAGGGGCAGGGAGCAATGAGCAGTTCTTC. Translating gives CASSITGTGAGSNEQFF.

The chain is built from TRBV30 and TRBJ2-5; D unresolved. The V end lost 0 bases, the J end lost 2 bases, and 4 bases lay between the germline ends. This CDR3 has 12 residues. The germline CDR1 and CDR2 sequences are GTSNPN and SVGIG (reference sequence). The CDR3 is CAWSVNQETQYF. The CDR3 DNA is TGTGCCTGGAGTGTAAATCAAGAGACCCAGTACTTC.

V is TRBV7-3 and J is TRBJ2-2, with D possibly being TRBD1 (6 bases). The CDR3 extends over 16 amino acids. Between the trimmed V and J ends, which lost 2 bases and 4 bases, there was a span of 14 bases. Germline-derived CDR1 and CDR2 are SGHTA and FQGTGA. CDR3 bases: TGTGCCAGCAGCTTAGGTCCGGGACAAACCACCGGGGAGCTGTTTTTT. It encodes CASSLGPGQTTGELFF.

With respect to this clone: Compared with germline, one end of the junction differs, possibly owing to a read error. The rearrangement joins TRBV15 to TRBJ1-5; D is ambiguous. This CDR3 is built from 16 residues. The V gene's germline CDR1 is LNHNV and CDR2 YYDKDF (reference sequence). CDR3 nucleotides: TGTGCCACCAGCAGACCTGACCTGAGAAGGTATCTGCCCGGGGATTTT. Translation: CATSRPDLRRYLPGDF.

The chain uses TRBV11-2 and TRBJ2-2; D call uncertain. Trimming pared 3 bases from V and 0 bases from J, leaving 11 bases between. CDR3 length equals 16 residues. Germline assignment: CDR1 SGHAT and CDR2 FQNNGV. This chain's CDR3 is CASSFLRAANTGELFF. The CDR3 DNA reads TGTGCCAGCAGCTTTCTAAGGGCCGCGAACACCGGGGAGCTGTTTTTT.

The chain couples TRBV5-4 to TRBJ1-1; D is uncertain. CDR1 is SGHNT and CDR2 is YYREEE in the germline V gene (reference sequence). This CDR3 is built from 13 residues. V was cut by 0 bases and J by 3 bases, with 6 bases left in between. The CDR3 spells CASSLGTDTEAFF. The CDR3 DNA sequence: TGTGCCAGCAGCTTGGGGACCGACACTGAAGCTTTCTTT.

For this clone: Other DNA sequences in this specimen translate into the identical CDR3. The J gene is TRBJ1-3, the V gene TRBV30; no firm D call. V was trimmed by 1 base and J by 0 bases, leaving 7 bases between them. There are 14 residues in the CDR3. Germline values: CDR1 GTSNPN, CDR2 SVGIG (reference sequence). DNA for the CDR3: TGTGCCTGGAGTGCCGGCCCCTCTGGAAACACCATATATTTT. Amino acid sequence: CAWSAGPSGNTIYF.

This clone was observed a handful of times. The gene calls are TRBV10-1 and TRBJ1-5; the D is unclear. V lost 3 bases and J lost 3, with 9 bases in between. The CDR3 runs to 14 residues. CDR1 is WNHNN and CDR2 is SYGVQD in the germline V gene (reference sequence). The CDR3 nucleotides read TGCGCCAGCAGTGATTACGGTATCAATCAGCCCCAGCATTTT. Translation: CASSDYGINQPQHF.

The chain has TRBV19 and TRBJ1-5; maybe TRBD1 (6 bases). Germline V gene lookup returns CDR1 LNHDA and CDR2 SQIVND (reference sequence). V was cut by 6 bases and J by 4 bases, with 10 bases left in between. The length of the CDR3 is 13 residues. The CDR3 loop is CASSPGQNQPQHF. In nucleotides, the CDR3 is TGTGCCAGTAGCCCAGGACAGAATCAGCCCCAGCATTTT.

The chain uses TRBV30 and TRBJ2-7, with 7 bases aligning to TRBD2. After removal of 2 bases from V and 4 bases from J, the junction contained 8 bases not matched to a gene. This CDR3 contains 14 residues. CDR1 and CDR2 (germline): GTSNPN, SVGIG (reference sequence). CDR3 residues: CAWSRGGSSYEQYF. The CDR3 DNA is TGTGCCTGGAGTAGGGGCGGGAGTTCTTACGAGCAGTACTTC.

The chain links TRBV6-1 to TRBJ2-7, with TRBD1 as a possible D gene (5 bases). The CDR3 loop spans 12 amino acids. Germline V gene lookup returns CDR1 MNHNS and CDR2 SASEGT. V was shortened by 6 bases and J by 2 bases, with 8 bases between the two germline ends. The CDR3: CASRGDTYEQYF. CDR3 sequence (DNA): TGTGCCAGCAGAGGGGATACCTACGAGCAGTACTTC.

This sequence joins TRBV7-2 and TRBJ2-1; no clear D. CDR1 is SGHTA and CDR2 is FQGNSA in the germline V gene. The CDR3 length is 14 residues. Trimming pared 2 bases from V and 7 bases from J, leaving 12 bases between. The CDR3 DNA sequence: TGTGCCAGCAGCTTATTCCAGACTGCTAATGAGCAGTTCTTC. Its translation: CASSLFQTANEQFF.

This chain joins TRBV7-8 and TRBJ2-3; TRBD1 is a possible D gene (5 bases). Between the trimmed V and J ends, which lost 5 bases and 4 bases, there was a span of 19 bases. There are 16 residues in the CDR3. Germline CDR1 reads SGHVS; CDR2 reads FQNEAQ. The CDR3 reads CASSPRPGEGADTQYF. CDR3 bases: TGTGCCAGCAGCCCTAGACCTGGGGAAGGGGCAGATACGCAGTATTTT.

CDR3 coding DNA: TGTGCCAGCAGCGTAGACCCGCGCAGGACCTATAATTCACCCCTCCACTTT. It specifies CASSVDPRRTYNSPLHF. V gene TRBV9 combines with J gene TRBJ1-6; D is uncertain. Trimming shortened V by 0 bases and J by 2 bases, and 12 bases separated the two germline ends. Germline assignment: CDR1 SGDLS and CDR2 YYNGEE. CDR3 length equals 17 residues.

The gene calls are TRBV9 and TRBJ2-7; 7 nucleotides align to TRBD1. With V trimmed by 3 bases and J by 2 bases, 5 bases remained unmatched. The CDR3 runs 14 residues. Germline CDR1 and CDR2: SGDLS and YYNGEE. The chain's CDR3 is CASSETGLTYEQYF. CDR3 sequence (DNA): TGTGCCAGCAGCGAGACAGGGTTGACCTACGAGCAGTACTTC. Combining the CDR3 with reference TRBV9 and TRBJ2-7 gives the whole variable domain DSGVTQTPKHLITATGQRVTLRCSPRSGDLSVYWYQQSLDQGLQFLIQYYNGEERAKGNILERFSAQQFPDLHSELNLSSLELGDSALYFCASSETGLTYEQYFGPGTRLTVT.

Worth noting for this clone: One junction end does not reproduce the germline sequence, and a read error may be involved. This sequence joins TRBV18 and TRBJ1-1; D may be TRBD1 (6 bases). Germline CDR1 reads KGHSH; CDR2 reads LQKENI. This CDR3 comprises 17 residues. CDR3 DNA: TGTGCCAGTTCACCGTTGCAACAGGGCCCTATGAACACTGAAGCTTTCTTT. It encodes CASSPLQQGPMNTEAFF.

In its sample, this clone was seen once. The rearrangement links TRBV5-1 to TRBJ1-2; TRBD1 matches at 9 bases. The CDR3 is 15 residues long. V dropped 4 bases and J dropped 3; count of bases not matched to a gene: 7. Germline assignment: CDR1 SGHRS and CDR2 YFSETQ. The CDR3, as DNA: TGCGCCAGCAGCATCACGGGGGACAGGGACTATGGCTACACCTTC. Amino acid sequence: CASSITGDRDYGYTF.